These 13 T cell receptor beta chains came from one sample sequenced in a study of shared clonotypes between healthy human individuals. In the naive CD8 group, cells lacked CD45RO and were positively selected for CCR7, so terminally differentiated effector memory CD45RA+ cells were left out. The table came from immunoSEQ multiplex PCR; TCRdb's copy has only in-frame clones and leaves some out. The data show about 2 million clones, about 95% seen once. Sequencing was carried out using naive CD8+ T cells sorted from blood. The receptors were gathered from a man in his late teens or twenties in good health.

The CDR3 loop is CASSFPTGGRAYEQYF. The CDR3 DNA is TGTGCCAGCAGCTTCCCTACAGGGGGTAGGGCCTACGAGCAGTACTTC. This chain joins TRBV11-2 and TRBJ2-7; 8 bases match TRBD1. The CDR3 has 16 residues. J was trimmed by 2 bases and V by 3 bases; bases with no gene match: 9. Germline-derived CDR1 and CDR2 are SGHAT and FQNNGV.

The genes are TRBV30 and TRBJ2-1; D is uncertain. Trimming shortened V by 1 base and J by 8 bases, and 12 bases separated the two germline ends. In germline, CDR1 is GTSNPN, CDR2 SVGIG (reference sequence). The CDR3 consists of 13 residues. As DNA, the CDR3 is TGTGCCTGGAGTGGAAGACATTTGGATGAGCAGTTCTTC. Amino acid sequence: CAWSGRHLDEQFF.

To note about this clone: A read error may produce the germline difference seen at one junction end. The chain joins TRBV29-1 to TRBJ2-5; 10 bases fit TRBD2. CDR3 length: 12 residues. Germline-derived CDR1 and CDR2 are SQVTM and ANQGSEA. This CDR3 reads CSVALGLADLNF. CDR3 in DNA: TGCAGCGTCGCCCTCGGACTAGCGGACCTGAACTTC.

This CDR3 is CASSHPIEGRHNSPLHF. DNA of the CDR3: TGCGCCAGCAGTCATCCTATAGAGGGTAGGCACAATTCACCCCTCCACTTT. The rearrangement uses TRBV23-1 and TRBJ1-6; unclear D gene. TRBV23-1 is assigned to the ORF class and has an uncertain function. The V end lost 3 bases, the J end lost 7 bases, and 19 bases lay between the germline ends. This CDR3 is built from 17 residues.

V is TRBV7-8 and J is TRBJ1-2, with D maybe TRBD1 (5 bases). The V gene's germline CDR1 is SGHVS and CDR2 FQNEAQ. V was shortened by 1 base and J by 4 bases, with 13 bases between the two germline ends. The CDR3 is 15 amino acids. CDR3 nucleotides: TGTGCCAGCAGCTTAGATCGGGGGGAGGGCTATGGCTACACCTTC. It translates to CASSLDRGEGYGYTF.

The gene calls are TRBV6-1 and TRBJ1-5; D is unclear. The V gene's germline CDR1 is MNHNS and CDR2 SASEGT. This CDR3 comprises 16 residues. V gave up 1 base and J gave up 0 bases, with 10 bases separating them. The CDR3 region has the DNA TGTGCCAGCAGTGAAGAGGCGGGGTATAGCAATCAGCCCCAGCATTTT. Its translation is CASSEEAGYSNQPQHF.

The gene calls are TRBV7-9 and TRBJ2-7; 8 nucleotides line up with TRBD1. CDR1 and CDR2 (germline): SEHNR, FQNEAQ (reference sequence). The CDR3 totals 17 residues. V was pared by 5 bases and J by 4 bases, with 16 bases of the junction left unmatched. CDR3 loop: CASSVDGADRVYYEQYF. In DNA form, the CDR3 reads TGTGCCAGCAGCGTTGACGGGGCGGACAGGGTTTATTACGAGCAGTACTTC.

CDR3: CASSVGVAGGYNEQFF. CDR3 coding DNA: TGTGCCAGCAGCGTAGGAGTAGCGGGAGGCTACAATGAGCAGTTCTTC. The chain uses TRBV9 and TRBJ2-1; 10 nucleotides match TRBD2. Unmatched junction bases numbered 3, after V lost 0 bases and J lost 3 bases. Germline V lookup: CDR1 SGDLS, CDR2 YYNGEE. The CDR3 has 16 amino acids.

With respect to this clone: This CDR3 is also generated by other DNA sequences in the sample. The V gene is TRBV6-1, the J gene TRBJ2-7, with 7 positions matching TRBD1. There are 13 residues in the CDR3. From germline, CDR1 is MNHNS and CDR2 SASEGT. Germline trimming cut 7 bases from V and 1 base from J; bases unmatched to any gene: 4. For the CDR3, the DNA is TGTGCCAGCACGCACAGGGGTTCCTACGAGCAGTACTTC. Its protein product is CASTHRGSYEQYF.

This chain links TRBV5-5 with TRBJ1-3; D is perhaps TRBD1 (5 bases). Germline lookup yields CDR1 SGHKS and CDR2 YYEKEE (reference sequence). This CDR3 has 17 amino acids. V gave up 2 bases and J gave up 5 bases, with 20 bases separating them. CDR3 region: CASSFYPSTEGRNTIYF. Here the CDR3 DNA reads TGTGCCAGCAGCTTTTATCCCTCGACAGAGGGAAGAAACACCATATATTTT.

V is TRBV18 and J is TRBJ2-3, with D unclear. CDR1 and CDR2 (germline): KGHSH, LQKENI. This CDR3 is built from 14 residues. V was clipped by 3 bases and J by 0 bases, with 7 bases between them. DNA of the CDR3: TGTGCCAGCTCACCTGGCTCTAGCACAGATACGCAGTATTTT. Amino acid sequence: CASSPGSSTDTQYF.

V usage is TRBV19 and J usage is TRBJ2-5; 8 bases are a match to TRBD2. J was trimmed by 3 bases and V by 6 bases; bases with no gene match: 6. Germline V lookup: CDR1 LNHDA, CDR2 SQIVND (reference sequence). This CDR3 is 14 amino acids long. The CDR3 DNA is TGTGCCAGTAGCCTTACCGGGGGGGAAGAGACCCAGTACTTC. It yields the protein CASSLTGGEETQYF. Complete variable domain (other parts from reference TRBV19 and TRBJ2-5): DGGITQSPKYLFRKEGQNVTLSCEQNLNHDAMYWYRQDPGQGLRLIYYSQIVNDFQKGDIAEGYSVSREKKESFPLTVTSAQKNPTAFYLCASSLTGGEETQYFGPGTRLLVL.

Comment on this clone: The sample carries other DNA sequences with the same CDR3. The genes are TRBV7-9 and TRBJ1-1; D remains ambiguous. The CDR3 totals 14 residues. Germline lookup yields CDR1 SEHNR and CDR2 FQNEAQ (reference sequence). Trimming removed 5 bases at V and 0 bases at J, with 10 bases between. CDR3 sequence: CASSPPPLNTEAFF. The DNA of the CDR3 is TGTGCCAGCAGCCCGCCCCCCTTGAACACTGAAGCTTTCTTT.